The rows below give T cell receptor beta chains drawn from one sample of a study of blood T cell repertoires in COVID-19. This table comes from immunoSEQ multiplex PCR, and its TCRdb copy is limited to in-frame clones, with some not included. The sample lists approximately 310,000 clones, roughly 90% occurring once. Material: PBMCs or T cells enriched from blood (not recorded which). These receptors were obtained from a man in his sixties who had recovered from COVID-19. Both conserved end residues are trimmed from each CDR3. Expanded clones are given a class, and other clones once, few, many or no size at all.

TRBV5-8	NA	TRBJ2-1	ASSSGTGYYNEQF
TRBV5-1	NA	TRBJ2-2	ASSLGQGAKDTGELF
TRBV28	NA	TRBJ2-7	ASNSLGGPSTYEQY
TRBV2	NA	TRBJ2-7	ASSEGLARIYEQY
TRBV2	NA	TRBJ1-1	ASRTDLNTEAF
TRBV9	NA	TRBJ2-1	ASSGSESSYNEQF
TRBV25-1	once	TRBJ2-7	ASLRGGADEQY
TRBV4-2	NA	TRBJ2-2	ASSQEGLAGLWNTGELF
TRBV7-2	NA	TRBJ2-7	ASSLKRGGTFPYEQY
TRBV7-7	NA	TRBJ2-3	ASSIRAGAIPSTDTQY
TRBV20-1	NA	TRBJ1-1	SARSYTEAF
TRBV5-6	once	TRBJ2-6	ASSHQVNAGVGVNVLT
TRBV11-2	few	TRBJ1-2	ASSLVAGANYGYT
TRBV28	NA	TRBJ2-1	ASTRRTPGTNNEQF
TRBV28	NA	TRBJ1-5	ASGDRDLYSNQPQH
TRBV11-1	NA	TRBJ1-1	ASSLGQPRTEAF
TRBV9	once	TRBJ2-2	ASSIGHRNTGELF
TRBV7-2	NA	TRBJ1-2	ASSLGSSGQGWYGYT
TRBV6-4	NA	TRBJ2-3	ASSERETDTQY
TRBV29-1	NA	TRBJ2-4	SVGSSIQY
TRBV5-1	NA	TRBJ2-2	ASRREFNTGELF
TRBV7-3	NA	TRBJ2-1	ASSTGLAGGNEQF
TRBV19	NA	TRBJ2-3	ASSILGGDTQY
TRBV28	NA	TRBJ2-1	ASSLKGGPHPYNEQF
TRBV27	NA	TRBJ2-3	ASTPGLSTSASSTDTQY
TRBV20-1	many	TRBJ1-5	SASRGQQHQPQH
TRBV29-1	once	TRBJ2-5	SVDNGDQETQY
TRBV24-1	NA	TRBJ1-3	ATSDPRQGSGNTIY
TRBV23-1	few	TRBJ1-2	ASSQNVRMLYGYT
TRBV19	NA	TRBJ1-1	ASSPILNTEAF
TRBV3-1/TRBV3-2	NA	TRBJ2-1	ASSRLAGGPNEQF
TRBV30	NA	TRBJ2-5	AWSVGGPRETQY
TRBV6-2/TRBV6-3	NA	TRBJ2-7	ASSPLGGRYEQY
TRBV19	NA	TRBJ2-1	ASSIRGGVSYNEQF
TRBV5-1	NA	TRBJ2-5	ASSFTSGSETQY
TRBV6-5	NA	TRBJ2-3	ASTRQGAGTDTQY
TRBV5-4	NA	TRBJ2-1	ASSPQLVVPNEQF
TRBV28	NA	TRBJ1-2	ASSLAGHGIRNGYT
TRBV10-3	NA	TRBJ2-1	AISGVGSSYNEQF
TRBV20-1	NA	TRBJ1-5	SASSGGVNQPQH
TRBV5-6	NA	TRBJ1-1	ASSLYQGTDDEAF
TRBV10-1	NA	TRBJ2-2	ASSWSGSLSGELF
TRBV9	NA	TRBJ2-3	ASSANQRDYRTDTQY
TRBV6-2/TRBV6-3	NA	TRBJ2-4	ASSYSSVKILAKNIQY
TRBV27	NA	TRBJ1-6	ASSFGRGNNSPLH
TRBV10-1	once	TRBJ2-7	ASSESKALAGVPYEQY
TRBV28	NA	TRBJ1-1	ASSIPPGGGTEAF
TRBV5-4	NA	TRBJ1-1	ASSLDSNKGKAF
TRBV18	NA	TRBJ2-2	ASSPPSSGELF
TRBV6-5	NA	TRBJ1-3	ASSYSKGAAGNTIY
TRBV5-1	NA	TRBJ2-7	ASSPQRTGGYEQY
TRBV29-1	NA	TRBJ2-3	SVEDPGSSNTQY
TRBV6-1	NA	TRBJ1-2	ASSEGGTGYYGYT
TRBV11-2	NA	TRBJ2-5	ASSILETQY
TRBV5-5	NA	TRBJ2-7	ASSFRLAGSSLPEQY
TRBV27	NA	TRBJ2-3	ASSFRGTDTQY
TRBV9	NA	TRBJ1-1	ASSAQTGGEAEAF
TRBV27	NA	TRBJ1-2	ASSLGSLNYGYT
TRBV27	NA	TRBJ2-2	ASTGQGIAGELF
TRBV3-1/TRBV3-2	NA	TRBJ2-2	ASSQYRTDTGELF